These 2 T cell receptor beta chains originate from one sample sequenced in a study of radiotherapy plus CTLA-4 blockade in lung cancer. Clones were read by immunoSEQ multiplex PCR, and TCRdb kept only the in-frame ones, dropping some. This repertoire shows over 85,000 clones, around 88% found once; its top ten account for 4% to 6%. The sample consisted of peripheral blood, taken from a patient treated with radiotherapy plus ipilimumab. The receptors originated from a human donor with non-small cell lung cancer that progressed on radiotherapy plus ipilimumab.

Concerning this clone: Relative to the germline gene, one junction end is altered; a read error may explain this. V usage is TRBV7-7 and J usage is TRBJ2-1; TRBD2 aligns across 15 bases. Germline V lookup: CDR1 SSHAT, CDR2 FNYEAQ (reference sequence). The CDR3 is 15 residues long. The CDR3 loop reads CASSPYGLAGGRQFF. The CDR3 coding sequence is TGTGCTAGCAGCCCATATGGACTAGCGGGAGGGCGACAGTTCTTC.

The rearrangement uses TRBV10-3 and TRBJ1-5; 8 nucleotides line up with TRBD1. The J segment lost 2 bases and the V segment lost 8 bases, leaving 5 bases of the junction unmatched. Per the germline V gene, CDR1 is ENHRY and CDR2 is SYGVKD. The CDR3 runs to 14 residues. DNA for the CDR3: TGTGCCATCGGCGGGACAGGCGGCAATCAGCCCCAGCATTTT. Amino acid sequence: CAIGGTGGNQPQHF.